These 22 T cell receptor beta chains originate from one sample sequenced in a study of blood T cell repertoires in COVID-19. Generated by immunoSEQ multiplex PCR, the TCRdb table keeps only in-frame clones and is missing some. The sample has 150,000 to 200,000 clones, 88% seen once. The sample consisted of peripheral blood. The source is a woman in her twenties or thirties with acute or convalescent COVID-19.

This chain links TRBV6-1 with TRBJ1-1; weak D call: TRBD1 (5 bases). CDR1 and CDR2 from the germline V gene are MNHNS and SASEGT. CDR3 size: 15 residues. V lost 1 base to trimming and J lost 4 bases, with 13 bases between them. The DNA of the CDR3 is TGTGCCAGCAGTGAAGGATGGAGGGGCTCCACTGAAGCTTTCTTT. It is translated as CASSEGWRGSTEAFF.

The chain uses TRBV5-1 and TRBJ2-3; the match to TRBD1 covers 11 bases. The CDR3 contains 16 residues. V shed 4 bases and J 0 bases; nucleotides not matched to a gene: 4. Germline V lookup: CDR1 SGHRS, CDR2 YFSETQ. The CDR3 region is CASSPGQGASTDTQYF. Here the CDR3 DNA reads TGCGCCAGCAGCCCCGGACAGGGGGCGAGCACAGATACGCAGTATTTT.

The chain links TRBV2 to TRBJ2-3; D remains ambiguous. The CDR3 extends over 14 amino acids. Trimming stripped 3 bases from V and 2 bases from J, with 9 bases between. Per germline, CDR1 SNHLY and CDR2 FYNNEI. CDR3 nucleotide sequence: TGTGCCAGCAGTGAGGTTAGCTCCACAGATACGCAGTATTTT. It codes for CASSEVSSTDTQYF.

The V call is TRBV6-5, the J call TRBJ1-2; D not resolved. The V gene's germline CDR1 is MNHEY and CDR2 SVGAGI. The CDR3 has 14 amino acids. V shed 0 bases and J shed 4 bases, with 9 bases lying between them. The CDR3 loop is CASSYSISLYGYTF. CDR3 in DNA: TGTGCCAGCAGTTACTCGATAAGCCTCTATGGCTACACCTTC.

The rearrangement uses TRBV11-3 and TRBJ1-2; the D gene is possibly TRBD1 (5 bases). CDR1 is SGHNT and CDR2 is YENEEA in the germline V gene. V was trimmed by 6 bases and J by 5 bases, leaving 13 bases between them. This CDR3 is 13 amino acids long. CDR3 nucleotide sequence: TGTGCCAGCAGTCCAGGGAGGGAGTATGGCTACACCTTC. This codes for CASSPGREYGYTF.

The rearrangement joins TRBV3-1 (or the pseudogene TRBV3-2) to TRBJ1-5; D possibly corresponds to TRBD1 (6 bases). Trimming pared 5 bases from V and 12 bases from J, leaving 14 bases between. The CDR3 length is 12 residues. CDR1 is LGHDT and CDR2 is YNNKEL in the germline V gene (reference sequence). DNA of the CDR3: TGTGCCAGCAGCACCAGTGCAGGGGACCAGCATTTT. Translating it yields CASSTSAGDQHF.

This chain links TRBV4-1 with TRBJ2-2; perhaps TRBD1 as D (6 bases). V was clipped by 6 bases and J by 7 bases, with 18 bases between them. This CDR3 spans 15 amino acids. Germline-derived CDR1 and CDR2 are MGHRA and YSYEKL. The CDR3 bases are TGCGCCAGCAGACAGGGTCCCGTGTATGGCGGGGAGCTGTTTTTT. It codes for CASRQGPVYGGELFF.

This chain joins TRBV9 and TRBJ2-1, with TRBD2 matching over 15 bases. Germline trimming cut 0 bases from V and 10 bases from J; bases unmatched to any gene: 11. Germline lookup yields CDR1 SGDLS and CDR2 YYNGEE. CDR3 length: 18 residues. In DNA, the CDR3 is TGTGCCAGCAGCGTAGTCGAGGGACTAGCGGGAGGTGTTAGGGAGCAGTTCTTC. Translated: CASSVVEGLAGGVREQFF. The full variable domain, with the rest looked up from reference TRBV9 and TRBJ2-1, is DSGVTQTPKHLITATGQRVTLRCSPRSGDLSVYWYQQSLDQGLQFLIQYYNGEERAKGNILERFSAQQFPDLHSELNLSSLELGDSALYFCASSVVEGLAGGVREQFFGPGTRLTVL.

The V call is TRBV5-8, the J call TRBJ1-5, with D perhaps TRBD1 (6 bases). The V end lost 3 bases, the J end lost 7 bases, and 17 bases lay between the germline ends. Germline values: CDR1 SGHTS, CDR2 YDEGEE. The CDR3 sequence is 15 residues long. The DNA for the CDR3 is TGTGCCAGCAGCTCCCAGGGACACGGTTTGCAGCCCCAGCATTTT. It is translated as CASSSQGHGLQPQHF. The whole variable domain, remainder taken from reference TRBV5-8 and TRBJ1-5, is EAGVTQSPTHLIKTRGQQATLRCSPISGHTSVYWYQQALGLGLQFLLWYDEGEERNRGNFPPRFSGRQFPNYSSELNVNALELEDSALYLCASSSQGHGLQPQHFGDGTRLSIL.

The chain links TRBV12-3 or TRBV12-4 to TRBJ2-3, with D possibly matching TRBD1 (7 bases). This CDR3 contains 12 residues. V lost 10 bases and J lost 7, with 15 bases in between. Written as DNA, the CDR3 is TGTGCCACTGGGGACAGCGGGTATACGCAGTATTTT. Residues: CATGDSGYTQYF.

The V call is TRBV6-1, the J call TRBJ1-2; D is possibly TRBD1 (6 bases). V was pared by 7 bases and J by 4 bases, with 16 bases between. Germline assignment: CDR1 MNHNS and CDR2 SASEGT. The CDR3 contains 14 residues. The CDR3 DNA reads TGTGCCAGCACACCGACAGGAAACTCCTATGGCTACACCTTC. Protein product: CASTPTGNSYGYTF.

This chain joins TRBV12-3 or TRBV12-4 and TRBJ2-5, with a possible D match to TRBD2 (5 bases). Trimming shortened V by 7 bases and J by 3 bases, and 12 bases separated the two germline ends. The CDR3 covers 13 residues. The CDR3 DNA is TGTGCCAGCAAGCGGCACTCAGAAGAGACCCAGTACTTC. It codes for CASKRHSEETQYF.

This clone has only a few counts. The rearrangement uses TRBV10-1 and TRBJ1-5; tentatively, D is TRBD1 (6 bases). Trimming pared 10 bases from V and 5 bases from J, leaving 18 bases between. Germline assignment: CDR1 WNHNN and CDR2 SYGVQD (reference sequence). This CDR3 spans 14 amino acids. The CDR3 sequence: CATSDSINDQPQHF. CDR3 in DNA: TGCGCCACTTCGGACAGCATTAATGATCAGCCCCAGCATTTT.

The V call is TRBV11-3, the J call TRBJ2-7; D may be TRBD2 (6 bases). V was cut by 5 bases and J by 4 bases, with 12 bases left in between. The CDR3 runs to 13 residues. Germline CDR1 is SGHNT and CDR2 is YENEEA. CDR3 coding DNA: TGTGCCAGCAGCACCCCGGGAGTTTACGAGCAGTACTTC. This gives the protein CASSTPGVYEQYF.

The gene calls are TRBV30 and TRBJ1-2, with D tentatively TRBD1 (6 bases). V was shortened by 8 bases and J by 3 bases, with 22 bases between the two germline ends. Germline V lookup: CDR1 GTSNPN, CDR2 SVGIG (reference sequence). The CDR3 totals 15 residues. CDR3 nucleotides: TGTGCCGGAAGGAGGACAGTCACGGGCCACTATGGCTACACCTTC. Amino acid sequence: CAGRRTVTGHYGYTF. The whole variable domain, remainder taken from reference TRBV30 and TRBJ1-2, is SQTIHQWPATLVQPVGSPLSLECTVEGTSNPNLYWYRQAAGRGLQLLFYSVGIGQISSEVPQNLSASRPQDRQFILSSKKLLLSDSGFYLCAGRRTVTGHYGYTFGSGTRLTVV.

The chain employs TRBV6-5 and TRBJ1-5; a weak D match, TRBD1 (5 bases). The V end lost 7 bases, the J end lost 3 bases, and 16 bases lay between the germline ends. Germline V lookup: CDR1 MNHEY, CDR2 SVGAGI. The CDR3 has 15 amino acids. The chain's CDR3 is CASMNGDRLNQPQHF. For the CDR3, the DNA is TGTGCCAGCATGAATGGCGACAGACTCAATCAGCCCCAGCATTTT.

This clone was counted once. The chain is built from TRBV19 and TRBJ1-5, with D hard to call. Per the germline V gene, CDR1 is LNHDA and CDR2 is SQIVND (reference sequence). V dropped 3 bases and J dropped 11 bases, with 14 bases sitting between them. The CDR3 has 13 amino acids. CDR3 DNA sequence: TGTGCCAGTAGTATTATGTTAAGTCGGGCCCAGCATTTT. Its translation: CASSIMLSRAQHF.

The CDR3 bases are TGTGCCAGCAGCGTAGACGGTTCGGTCACCGGGGAGCTGTTTTTT. It specifies CASSVDGSVTGELFF. The chain is built from TRBV9 and TRBJ2-2; D not certain. Trimming removed 0 bases from V and 4 bases from J, with 10 bases in between. This CDR3 spans 15 amino acids. Looked up from germline, CDR1 is SGDLS and CDR2 is YYNGEE. Variable domain in full (rest from reference TRBV9 and TRBJ2-2): DSGVTQTPKHLITATGQRVTLRCSPRSGDLSVYWYQQSLDQGLQFLIQYYNGEERAKGNILERFSAQQFPDLHSELNLSSLELGDSALYFCASSVDGSVTGELFFGEGSRLTVL.

Points on this clone: Other nucleotide sequences in the sample specify the same CDR3. V is TRBV28 and J is TRBJ2-7, with unresolved D. V was trimmed by 3 bases and J by 2 bases, leaving 5 bases between them. The germline V gene has CDR1 MDHEN and CDR2 SYDVKM. The CDR3 totals 12 residues. The CDR3 sequence: CASSFTTYEQYF. The CDR3 bases are TGTGCCAGCAGTTTCACAACCTACGAGCAGTACTTC.

V and J are TRBV5-4 and TRBJ1-2, with 8 bases matching TRBD1. This CDR3 is 14 amino acids long. With V trimmed by 4 bases and J by 4 bases, 6 bases remained unmatched. Germline-derived CDR1 and CDR2 are SGHNT and YYREEE (reference sequence). The CDR3 DNA reads TGTGCCAGCAGCCCACCGGACAGGGTCTATGGCTACACCTTC. It encodes CASSPPDRVYGYTF.

The rearrangement uses TRBV9 and TRBJ2-5; 7 positions match TRBD1. V trimming: 2 bases; J trimming: 1 base; junction bases outside the gene matches: 8. The CDR3 runs to 16 residues. Germline V gives CDR1 SGDLS, CDR2 YYNGEE. The CDR3 DNA is TGTGCCAGCAGCGTCGGGTTTGGGACAGCCCAAGAGACCCAGTACTTC. This sequence encodes CASSVGFGTAQETQYF.

This clone has just a few counts. The V and J genes are TRBV4-2 and TRBJ2-5, with D possibly matching TRBD2 (6 bases). Germline assignment: CDR1 LGHNA and CDR2 YNFKEQ. This CDR3 comprises 13 residues. Trimming took off 6 bases at V and 5 bases at J, with 13 bases between the two ends. This CDR3 is CASSGGWQETQYF. The CDR3 DNA reads TGTGCCAGCAGTGGGGGGTGGCAGGAGACCCAGTACTTC.